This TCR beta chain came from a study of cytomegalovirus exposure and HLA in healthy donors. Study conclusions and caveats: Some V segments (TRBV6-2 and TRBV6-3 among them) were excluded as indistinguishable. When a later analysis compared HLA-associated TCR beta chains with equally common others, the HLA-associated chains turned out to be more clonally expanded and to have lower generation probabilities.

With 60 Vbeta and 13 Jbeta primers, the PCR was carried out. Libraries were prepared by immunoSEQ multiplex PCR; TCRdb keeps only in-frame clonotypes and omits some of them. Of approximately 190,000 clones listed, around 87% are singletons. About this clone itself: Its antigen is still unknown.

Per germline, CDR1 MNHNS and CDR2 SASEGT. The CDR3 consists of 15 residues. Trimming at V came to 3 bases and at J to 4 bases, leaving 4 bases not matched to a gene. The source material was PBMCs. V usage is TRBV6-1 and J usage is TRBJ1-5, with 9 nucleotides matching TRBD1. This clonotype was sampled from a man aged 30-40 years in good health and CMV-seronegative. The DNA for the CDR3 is TGTGCCAGCAGTGATTACAGGGGGCTGAATCAGCCCCAGCATTTT. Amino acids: CASSDYRGLNQPQHF.